This T cell receptor beta chain emerged from a study of blood T cell repertoires in COVID-19. Study-level background: There were acute and convalescent COVID-19 samples, and they came from the United States, Italy and Spain. The analysed material was cDNA or gDNA that came from T cells, B-cell-depleted T cells, or PBMCs.

Authors' data handling: The authors estimated nucleated cell counts from reference gene primer amplification. Measured with immunoSEQ multiplex PCR; TCRdb has only the in-frame clones, and not every one. V and J calls and clone size come straight from that table; D and trimming were deduced from the DNA. The table records 130,000 to 150,000 clones, 80% to 90% of them present only once. This CDR3 region has 15 residues. J lost 9 bases, V lost 6 bases, and 13 bases had no gene match. Germline V gene sequence: CDR1 LNHDA, CDR2 SQIVND (reference sequence). This clonotype was sampled from a woman between 50 and 59 years old with acute or convalescent COVID-19. The sequencing sample was made of peripheral blood. The chain uses TRBV19 and TRBJ2-1; 8 nucleotides align to TRBD2. CDR3 in DNA: TGTGCCAGTAGCCCCGGGACTAGATCTGCAGGTGAGCAGTTCTTC. Residues: CASSPGTRSAGEQFF.